The 12 T cell receptor beta chains below were found in one sample sequenced in a study of T cell clonality in common variable immunodeficiency. Their antigens are not known. Some clones are missing from TCRdb's copy, which holds only in-frame ones; the method was immunoSEQ multiplex PCR. Sampling found some 21,000 clones, none seen once. Overall study findings and caveats: In common variable immunodeficiency, TCR beta chains reportedly carried fewer deletions and N-nucleotide insertions.

The sample consisted of peripheral blood mononuclear cells. Receptors were obtained from a human donor with common variable immunodeficiency.

This clone was seen at least ten times. Read coverage stops 3 residues before the CDR3 terminus; the germline J gene supplies the remainder. The chain has TRBV4-1 and TRBJ2-2; 9 nucleotides align to TRBD2. Germline CDR1 and CDR2: MGHRA and YSYEKL. After removal of 3 bases from V and 9 bases from J, the junction contained 11 bases not matched to a gene. The CDR3 is 16 residues long. The sequenced part of the CDR3 DNA is TGCGCCAGCAGCCACTACAGCGGGGGGTCAAATCGGGAG. It encodes CASSHYSGGSNRE. In full, the CDR3 reads CASSHYSGGSNRELFF.

This clone was detected only a few times. The sequence runs out 3 residues before the end of the CDR3; the remainder is reconstructed from the germline J gene. This chain links TRBV30 with TRBJ2-1; D is perhaps TRBD1 or TRBD2 (5 bases each). The germline V gene has CDR1 GTSNPN and CDR2 SVGIG (reference sequence). Trimming took 0 bases from V and 7 from J, leaving 7 bases between them. The CDR3 contains 12 residues. CDR3 DNA (partial): TGTGCCTGGAGTGTTGAGGGGAATGAG. Translating gives CAWSVEGNE. The full CDR3 sequence reads CAWSVEGNEQFF.

This clone turned up a few times. The observed sequence ends 3 residues before the CDR3 terminus, with the missing tail filled in from the germline J gene. The chain employs TRBV19 and TRBJ2-3; TRBD2 agrees at 8 bases. This CDR3 region has 14 residues. CDR1 and CDR2 (germline): LNHDA, SQIVND (reference sequence). The J segment lost 4 bases and the V segment lost 3 bases, leaving 3 bases of the junction unmatched. The sequenced CDR3 bases are TGTGCCAGTAGTATCGGGACTAGTGCAGATACG. Its translation is CASSIGTSADT. The whole CDR3 region reads CASSIGTSADTQYF.

This clone was counted at least ten times. The CDR3 is cut off 3 residues early in the read; its end comes from the germline J gene. The chain is built from TRBV29-1 and TRBJ1-1; D is possibly TRBD1 (6 bases). This CDR3 is 12 amino acids long. CDR1 and CDR2 (germline): SQVTM, ANQGSEA. V dropped 3 bases and J dropped 3 bases, with 8 bases sitting between them. The CDR3 sequence: CSVDKGDTEAFF. The part of the CDR3 DNA that was read is TGCAGCGTTGACAAGGGGGACACTGAA. Together with reference TRBV29-1 and TRBJ1-1, the CDR3 gives the full variable domain: SAVISQKPSRDICQRGTSLTIQCQVDSQVTMMFWYRQQPGQSLTLIATANQGSEATYESGFVIDKFPISRPNLTFSTLTVSNMSPEDSSIYLCSVDKGDTEAFFGQGTRLTVV.

For this clone: The read gets to within 3 residues of the CDR3 end, and the germline J gene fills in the rest. The chain recombines TRBV7-7 with TRBJ1-5; 7 bases align to TRBD1. The V gene end was trimmed by 5 bases and the J gene end by 4 bases; junction bases not matched to a gene: 2. Germline V gives CDR1 SSHAT, CDR2 FNYEAQ (reference sequence). CDR3 length equals 13 residues. CDR3 loop: CASSPRGNQPQHF. Partial CDR3 DNA: TGTGCCAGCAGCCCCAGGGGGAATCAGCCC.

This clone was seen more than once but under ten times. With the read ending 3 residues before the CDR3 end, the germline J gene is used to fill in that end. The chain employs TRBV19 and TRBJ2-7; perhaps TRBD1 as D (5 bases). This CDR3 region has 14 residues. V was pared by 4 bases and J by 2 bases, with 12 bases between. CDR1 is LNHDA and CDR2 is SQIVND in the germline V gene (reference sequence). CDR3 residues: CASSTLTETYEQYF. The DNA read from the CDR3 is TGTGCCAGTAGTACCTTGACAGAGACCTACGAG. The whole variable domain, remainder taken from reference TRBV19 and TRBJ2-7, is DGGITQSPKYLFRKEGQNVTLSCEQNLNHDAMYWYRQDPGQGLRLIYYSQIVNDFQKGDIAEGYSVSREKKESFPLTVTSAQKNPTAFYLCASSTLTETYEQYFGPGTRLTVT.

This clone came up many times. The CDR3 is cut off 3 residues early in the read; its end comes from the germline J gene. The chain is built from TRBV29-1 and TRBJ1-6; D not resolved. V gave up 4 bases and J gave up 5 bases, with 9 bases separating them. CDR1 is SQVTM, CDR2 ANQGSEA, per germline. The CDR3 runs to 13 residues. CDR3 sequence: CSVGTDNNSPLHF. CDR3 DNA (partial): TGCAGCGTTGGAACAGACAATAATTCACCC.

Notes on this clone: Read sequence stops 3 residues before the CDR3 end, and the germline J gene provides the missing end. V is TRBV18 and J is TRBJ2-5; 9 bases line up with TRBD1. V lost 4 bases and J lost 4; bases outside the gene matches: 7. The germline gives CDR1 KGHSH, CDR2 LQKENI. The CDR3 contains 15 residues. CDR3 residues: CASSLSTGGRETQYF. The covered CDR3 bases are TGTGCCAGCTCACTAAGTACAGGGGGCAGAGAGACC.

Concerning this clone: The sequence runs out 3 residues before the end of the CDR3; the remainder is reconstructed from the germline J gene. The V gene is TRBV7-3, the J gene TRBJ1-1; D is uncertain. The CDR3 sequence is 16 residues long. Germline CDR1 SGHTA, CDR2 FQGTGA. The V end was cut by 0 bases, the J end by 0 bases, with 11 bases between. CDR3 region: CASSLTRRRLNTEAFF. Incomplete CDR3 DNA: TGTGCCAGCAGCTTAACAAGGCGGAGATTGAACACTGAA.

This clone was seen more than once but under ten times. The read terminates 3 residues ahead of where the CDR3 ends, so the germline J gene completes it. The genes are TRBV18 and TRBJ1-2; perhaps TRBD1 as D (6 bases). The V end lost 2 bases, the J end lost 5 bases, and 21 bases lay between the germline ends. The CDR3 is 17 amino acids. Per the germline V gene, CDR1 is KGHSH and CDR2 is LQKENI. Here the CDR3 reads CASSPTPDSPKHYGYTF. The sequenced part of the CDR3 DNA is TGTGCCAGCTCACCAACCCCGGACAGTCCGAAGCATTATGGC.

This clone was found a few times. The sequence runs out 3 residues before the end of the CDR3; the remainder is reconstructed from the germline J gene. The genes are TRBV7-8 and TRBJ1-1; D unclear. In germline, CDR1 is SGHVS, CDR2 FQNEAQ. Trimming took off 1 base at V and 3 bases at J, with 6 bases between the two ends. The CDR3 runs 13 residues. The CDR3 protein is CASSLDRDTEAFF. CDR3 DNA (partial): TGTGCCAGCAGCTTAGACAGAGACACTGAA.

This clone was detected many times. CDR3 region: CASSSGPSSGANVLTF. Incomplete CDR3 DNA: TGTGCCAGTAGTAGCGGGCCGAGCTCTGGGGCCAACGTC. The chain is built from TRBV19 and TRBJ2-6; D might be TRBD2 (5 bases). The sequenced fragment ends 3 residues before the CDR3 boundary, so the rest is inferred from the germline J gene. The length of the CDR3 is 16 residues. V shed 4 bases and J shed 0 bases, with 10 bases lying between them. Per the germline V gene, CDR1 is LNHDA and CDR2 is SQIVND (reference sequence).